The present entry profiles one T cell receptor (beta chain) with its context. At the DNA level, this CDR3 is encoded by other sequences in the same sample as well. This sample was included in a study of blood T cell repertoires in COVID-19. Study in general: Whether acute or convalescent, the COVID-19 samples came from the United States, Italy and Spain.

Each recovered donor of Cohort 3 presented with two negative PCRs, clearance, or symptom resolution. V lost 4 bases, J lost 6 bases, and 4 bases stayed unmatched. Germline-derived CDR1 and CDR2 are SGDLS and YYNGEE. The length of the CDR3 is 14 residues. Data came from immunoSEQ multiplex PCR; TCRdb stores just in-frame clones and leaves some out. This table has a few hundred thousand clones, 80% to 90% appearing once. The rearrangement joins TRBV9 to TRBJ1-6, with TRBD1 matching 7 bases. Sequencing was carried out using PBMCs or T cells enriched from blood (not recorded which). This sequence was found in a woman aged 55-70 years who had recovered from COVID-19. The DNA of the CDR3 is TGTGCCAGCAGCACTACAGGGGTTAATTCACCCCTCCACTTT. Its translation: CASSTTGVNSPLHF.